Listed below are T cell receptor beta chains from one sample, sequenced in a study of technical replicates of blood from a handful of donors. Some clones are missing from TCRdb's copy, which holds only in-frame ones; the method was immunoSEQ multiplex PCR. The profile shows about 11,000 clones, roughly 94% of them singletons. Sample: PBMCs. These receptors were collected from a human donor in good health. CDR3s include the opening cysteine and the closing phenylalanine or tryptophan.

v_call	j_call	cdr3_length	cdr3_aa
TRBV30	TRBJ2-2	16	CAWKRPWGGSTGELFF
TRBV6-1	TRBJ1-2	12	CASRGEEYGYTF
TRBV4-1	TRBJ2-7	15	CASSSSFTGPYEQYF
TRBV27	TRBJ2-1	14	CASRGQFLGNEQFF
TRBV28	TRBJ2-7	16	CASSFTAGTGVYEQYF
TRBV6-1	TRBJ2-7	15	CASSEAGTGGYEQYF
TRBV19	TRBJ2-3	14	CASSGLTSTDTQYF
TRBV6-1	TRBJ2-1	13	CASIESGYNEQFF
TRBV6-5	TRBJ1-1	14	CASTRRTGNTEAFF
TRBV5-4	TRBJ2-1	16	CASSYTGLVSYNEQFF
TRBV7-2	TRBJ1-2	14	CASSLVGGAGGYTF
TRBV7-6	TRBJ2-1	15	CASSLFQGFANEQFF
TRBV6-5	TRBJ1-5	13	CASRVDINQPQHF
TRBV19	TRBJ2-3	13	CASSQREWDTQYF
TRBV10-2	TRBJ2-7	11	CATGQGDEQYF
TRBV5-1	TRBJ1-2	15	CASSEDRELNYGYTF
TRBV4-2	TRBJ2-5	17	CASSPGGSGLGGETQYF
TRBV12-2	TRBJ2-7	16	CASRPLILLRPLEQYF
TRBV6-6	TRBJ1-5	15	CASSYPSGGLQPQHF
TRBV11-1	TRBJ1-1	15	CASSLGPQVNTEAFF
TRBV5-1	TRBJ2-7	16	CASSWTLAGGLYEQYF
TRBV5-4	TRBJ2-5	19	CASSLGGSGLDLGVETQYF
TRBV15	TRBJ1-4	16	CATSRGGTGEDEKLFF
TRBV6-5	TRBJ2-1	14	CASNSLAGGGEQFF
TRBV2	TRBJ2-7	15	CASSATGTGVYEQYF
TRBV6-1	TRBJ1-5	16	CASSEAPGGGNQPQHF
TRBV5-6	TRBJ2-3	14	CASGDRLSTDTQYF
TRBV19	TRBJ2-5	13	CASTPGGGETQYF
TRBV5-1	TRBJ2-1	15	CASMPSGYSYNEQFF
TRBV27	TRBJ2-2	18	CASSLLSGVGRSTGELFF
TRBV5-8	TRBJ2-3	17	CASSLGNSGSTADTQYF
TRBV11-3	TRBJ2-1	18	CASSLGGRGKSDYNEQFF
TRBV2	TRBJ2-7	15	CATISAGTDPYEQYF